This T cell receptor (beta chain) was recovered during a study of Ad26.COV2.S vaccination and SARS-CoV-2 variants. Study context: Donor was assigned to the Ad26.COV2.S arm of trial COV1001. Study conclusions and caveats: It was found that vaccine and placebo recipients had similar non-spike TCR breadth.

Here immunoSEQ multiplex PCR was the method, and the copy in TCRdb shows in-frame clones only, minus some. The sample records 400,000 to 450,000 clones, approximately 92% being singletons. Treatment denoted: 15 to 20 received Ad26.COV2.S at low or high dose, single or two shots; about 5 received placebo; per-sample allocation not given. Material that was analyzed had been drawn on day 63 after the first vaccine or placebo injection. In Boston, the donor was an adult between 18-55 years of age. As to this clone: Antigen unknown.

J gave up 4 bases and V 7 bases, and 4 bases lay outside the gene matches. There are 13 residues in the CDR3. This chain connects TRBV12-3 or TRBV12-4 to TRBJ1-1; 9 bases are a match to TRBD1. The sample here was peripheral blood, taken in a trial of Ad26.COV2.S vaccine versus placebo. The clonotype was recovered from a person aged 18 to 59 who received the Ad26.COV2.S COVID-19 vaccine or a placebo. CDR3 sequence: CASTRGQGTEAFF. For the CDR3, the DNA is TGTGCCAGCACCAGGGGACAGGGCACTGAAGCTTTCTTT.